This T cell receptor (beta chain) was profiled in a study of blood T cell repertoires in COVID-19 (dated by TCRdb to the early 2020s). General notes on the study: Samples from collaborators originated in the United States, Italy and Spain and spanned both the acute and convalescent phases of COVID-19. The prospective study material was composed of cDNA or gDNA derived from T cells, B-cell-depleted T cells, or PBMCs. The dataset comprised deeply sampled blood TCRbeta repertoires from subjects exposed to, actively infected with, or recovered from COVID-19. The repertoires were made available in a free public database intended to serve as a resource for research on the immune response to SARS-CoV-2. The samples were drawn from two sources: the first 160 participants of the ongoing ImmuneRACE study, and fewer than 1,500 subjects contributed by 6 global collaborators. The sample metadata nearly always contained a de-identified subject ID, COVID-19 status, age in years and sex. HLA class I and class II types, where available, came from metadata supplied by the sample provider rather than from assay-based typing.

TCRbeta CDR3 regions were amplified from genomic DNA by means of the immunoSEQ Assay, a bias-controlled multiplex PCR. From the authors' description of their analysis: The number of nucleated cells in each sample was estimated from the amplification of reference gene primers within the assay. To quantify the absolute abundance of each unique TCRbeta CDR3 rearrangement, sequence reads were collapsed and filtered. Productive Simpson clonality was computed per sample as the square root of Simpson's diversity index over productive rearrangements. TCRdb mirrors the immuneACCESS table, restricted to in-frame sequences. Some clones are absent from its copies; in checked studies, under half trace to an unresolved V gene, and the reason for the others is unknown. From that table come the V and J calls and clone size; the DNA was used to work out D and trimming. The sample yields over 90,000 clones; nearly 90% were counted once. Over 2% of the sample goes to the ten largest clones.

Each collaborating institution followed its own protocols to collect whole blood in K2EDTA tubes. For TCRbeta analysis, collaborators shipped samples in one of three forms: frozen whole blood, isolated PBMCs, or DNA extracted from either of those sample types. This clone has just one count. Its antigen remains undetermined. No base-level quality is on record; no much larger clone is a single base apart. Broader findings and caveats from the paper: Clinical and demographic metadata were provided uncurated, with the amount varying by source and participant.

Sequenced: peripheral blood. This clonotype was obtained from a man aged 50-59 years with active COVID-19.

The DNA sequence is as follows: TGTGCCAGCAGTCGTTCCGGGACAGGGGCGACTGAAGCTTTCTTT. Translated, this is CASSRSGTGATEAFF. This receptor chain uses TRBV2 and TRBJ1-1, with 10 junctional bases fitting TRBD1. At the junction V is shortened by 5 bases and J by 5 bases; bases outside the gene matches: 8. The CDR3 contains 15 residues, cysteine and phenylalanine counted. Only the CDR3 part of the read is kept: 45 bases, read in frame from the first base. CDR1 and CDR2, per the germline V gene, are SNHLY and FYNNEI.